These 18 T cell receptor beta chains were all obtained from the same sample, sequenced in a study of blood T cell repertoires in COVID-19. Sequenced by immunoSEQ multiplex PCR; TCRdb stores in-frame clones only, minus some. Of more than 85,000 clones listed, approximately 84% are singletons. The sequenced material came from peripheral blood. These receptors all stem from a man between 70 and 80 years old with acute or convalescent COVID-19.

This clone was picked up many times. In DNA, the CDR3 is TGTGCCAGCAGAGATGAGACAGGAGACTATGGCTACACCTTC. This gives the protein CASRDETGDYGYTF. The chain links TRBV5-6 to TRBJ1-2, with D perhaps matching TRBD1 (6 bases). With 5 bases removed from V and 3 bases from J, the gap between germline ends came to 14 bases. The CDR3 totals 14 residues. Germline CDR1 reads SGHDT; CDR2 reads YYEEEE.

The chain links TRBV25-1 to TRBJ1-4, with 7 bases aligning to TRBD1. The CDR3 has 17 residues. The germline V gene has CDR1 MGHDK and CDR2 SYGVNS. The V gene end was trimmed by 1 base and the J gene end by 8 bases; junction bases not matched to a gene: 13. CDR3 DNA sequence: TGTGCCAGCAGTGAATCGTCGAACAGGGGAAGATGGGAAAAACTGTTTTTT. It is translated as CASSESSNRGRWEKLFF.

CDR3: CASSLNRDRVSGNQPQHF. In DNA, the CDR3 is TGTGCCAGCAGTCTAAACCGGGACAGGGTATCGGGCAATCAGCCCCAGCATTTT. This chain uses TRBV6-6 with TRBJ1-5; the match to TRBD1 covers 9 bases. The V segment lost 5 bases and the J segment 2 bases; nucleotides outside the gene matches: 13. The CDR3 covers 18 residues. The germline V gene encodes CDR1 MNHNY and CDR2 SVGAGI (reference sequence).

This rearrangement joins TRBV19 to TRBJ2-3; D not certain. V lost 2 bases and J 0 bases, leaving 12 bases between the germline ends. Per germline, CDR1 LNHDA and CDR2 SQIVND (reference sequence). The CDR3 runs to 16 residues. The CDR3 spells CASSIWKLASTDTQYF. CDR3 coding DNA: TGTGCCAGTAGTATATGGAAATTAGCTAGCACAGATACGCAGTATTTT.

CDR3 sequence (DNA): TGCGCCAGCAGCCAAGGAATAGCTGGCTACACCTTC. Its protein is CASSQGIAGYTF. The chain recombines TRBV4-3 with TRBJ1-2; D is unclear. The germline V gene encodes CDR1 LGHNA and CDR2 YSLEER. V was shortened by 1 base and J by 7 bases, with 7 bases between the two germline ends. The CDR3 is 12 amino acids.

This rearrangement joins TRBV6-6 to TRBJ2-1, with 13 bases matching TRBD2. Per germline, CDR1 MNHNY and CDR2 SVGAGI (reference sequence). V shed 5 bases and J 12 bases; nucleotides not matched to a gene: 13. The CDR3 loop spans 16 amino acids. In DNA, the CDR3 is TGTGCCAGCAGTCGAACCGGGACTAGCGGGACTAGGGGGCAGTTCTTC. Translated: CASSRTGTSGTRGQFF.

In DNA, the CDR3 is TGTGCCTGGAGTCGGCGCCTGAGGGGGGAGACCCAGTACTTC. This encodes CAWSRRLRGETQYF. The chain recombines TRBV30 with TRBJ2-5; TRBD1 might be the D (6 bases). Trimming took 2 bases from V and 5 from J, leaving 15 bases between them. The CDR3 extends over 14 amino acids. CDR1 is GTSNPN and CDR2 is SVGIG in the germline V gene (reference sequence).

The chain couples TRBV6-5 to TRBJ2-7; 8 bases map to TRBD1. Germline V CDR1 and CDR2: MNHEY, SVGAGI. The V and J ends lost 5 bases and 2 bases, in that order; junction bases with no gene match: 8. The CDR3 totals 15 residues. The CDR3 region is CASSTTGGLTYEQYF. In DNA form, the CDR3 reads TGTGCCAGCAGTACCACAGGGGGTCTTACCTACGAGCAGTACTTC.

This chain joins TRBV7-9 and TRBJ2-3; possibly TRBD1 for D (6 bases). This CDR3 is built from 12 residues. Trimming took off 5 bases at V and 7 bases at J, with 10 bases between the two ends. Germline V gene lookup returns CDR1 SEHNR and CDR2 FQNEAQ (reference sequence). CDR3 protein: CASSTGGYTQYF. CDR3 in DNA: TGTGCCAGCAGCACTGGGGGCTATACGCAGTATTTT. The full variable domain, its missing parts supplied by reference TRBV7-9 and TRBJ2-3, is DTGVSQNPRHKITKRGQNVTFRCDPISEHNRLYWYRQTLGQGPEFLTYFQNEAQLEKSRLLSDRFSAERPKGSFSTLEIQRTEQGDSAMYLCASSTGGYTQYFGPGTRLTVL.

In its sample, this clone was seen once. The chain recombines TRBV15 with TRBJ2-1; 8 bases are shared with TRBD2. The CDR3 extends over 14 amino acids. Trimming cost V 6 bases and J 5 bases; bases outside gene matches: 6. Germline V gene sequence: CDR1 LNHNV, CDR2 YYDKDF (reference sequence). In DNA form, the CDR3 reads TGTGCCACCAGGAGCGGGGGCTACGACAATGAGCAGTTCTTC. Its translation is CATRSGGYDNEQFF.

The CDR3, as DNA: TGTGCCAGCAGCCTCACAGTGAACACTGAAGCTTTCTTT. Translated, it gives CASSLTVNTEAFF. The chain uses TRBV7-9 and TRBJ1-1; no definite D call. The CDR3 runs to 13 residues. Germline CDR1 is SEHNR and CDR2 is FQNEAQ (reference sequence). Trimming removed 5 bases from V and 0 bases from J, with 7 bases in between.

This clone was seen a single time. The V and J genes are TRBV4-2 and TRBJ2-3; 11 bases align to TRBD2. The V gene's germline CDR1 is LGHNA and CDR2 YNFKEQ. V lost 0 bases and J lost 2; bases outside the gene matches: 1. CDR3 size: 16 residues. DNA of the CDR3: TGTGCCAGCAGCCAAGAGACTAGCGGGAACACAGATACGCAGTATTTT. This sequence encodes CASSQETSGNTDTQYF.

The chain recombines TRBV7-3 with TRBJ2-3; unclear D gene. The germline V gene encodes CDR1 SGHTA and CDR2 FQGTGA. There are 15 residues in the CDR3. V was trimmed by 0 bases and J by 0 bases, leaving 7 bases between them. CDR3 sequence: CASSLTSTSTDTQYF. The CDR3 coding sequence is TGTGCCAGCAGCTTAACAAGTACTAGCACAGATACGCAGTATTTT.

This chain uses TRBV29-1 with TRBJ1-1, with D maybe TRBD1 (5 bases). The length of the CDR3 is 11 residues. V lost 4 bases to trimming and J lost 6 bases, with 9 bases between them. Germline loops: CDR1 SQVTM, CDR2 ANQGSEA. CDR3 sequence (DNA): TGCAGCGTTGGCCAGGGTCCTGAAGCTTTCTTT. This codes for CSVGQGPEAFF. Looking up the rest from reference TRBV29-1 and TRBJ1-1 gives the full variable domain: SAVISQKPSRDICQRGTSLTIQCQVDSQVTMMFWYRQQPGQSLTLIATANQGSEATYESGFVIDKFPISRPNLTFSTLTVSNMSPEDSSIYLCSVGQGPEAFFGQGTRLTVV.

This chain connects TRBV9 to TRBJ1-1; possibly TRBD1 for D (5 bases). The CDR3 runs 14 residues. V lost 2 bases to trimming and J lost 6 bases, with 14 bases between them. Germline V gives CDR1 SGDLS, CDR2 YYNGEE. The CDR3 region is CASSVRVDSSEAFF. CDR3 coding DNA: TGTGCCAGCAGCGTTAGAGTCGACAGTTCTGAAGCTTTCTTT.

This clone occurred a few times. V gene TRBV19 combines with J gene TRBJ1-5, with 10 nucleotides matching TRBD1. The CDR3 contains 17 residues. Losses at the gene ends were 1 base for V and 6 bases for J; bases not matched to a gene: 9. Germline CDR1 and CDR2: LNHDA and SQIVND (reference sequence). The CDR3 DNA reads as TGTGCCAGTAGTATAGGAATCGGGGGACAGGGGTCTCAGCCCCAGCATTTT. This gives the protein CASSIGIGGQGSQPQHF.

This chain links TRBV28 with TRBJ2-1; possibly TRBD1 for D (7 bases). CDR3 length: 14 amino acids. Trimming left V 4 bases short and J 4 bases short, with 11 bases between. Germline values: CDR1 MDHEN, CDR2 SYDVKM. CDR3 amino acids: CASSSRDRYNEQFF. For the CDR3, the DNA is TGTGCCAGCAGTTCGCGGGACAGATACAATGAGCAGTTCTTC.

The V call is TRBV7-2, the J call TRBJ2-6; D gene uncertain. V was trimmed by 5 bases and J by 0 bases, leaving 11 bases between them. CDR1 and CDR2 (germline): SGHTA, FQGNSA. The CDR3 consists of 16 residues. As DNA, the CDR3 is TGTGCCAGCAGCCCCCGCATACACTCTGGGGCCAACGTCCTGACTTTC. Encoded protein: CASSPRIHSGANVLTF.